This T cell receptor beta chain was captured in a study of OX40 agonist ivuxolimab in advanced cancers. The wider study: It was ivuxolimab, an agonistic anti-OX40 (CD134) antibody, that patients were treated with. Prior anti-PD-1, anti-PD-L1 or anti-CTLA-4 therapy did not bar entry, and around 39% had some.

The protocol was immunoSEQ multiplex PCR, while the TCRdb copy is restricted to in-frame clones and leaves out a portion. The data hold 80,000 or so clones, with around four fifths observed a single time. The CDR3 covers 13 residues. With 6 bases removed from V and 1 base from J, the gap between germline ends came to 9 bases. In germline, CDR1 is MNHEY, CDR2 SVGAGI. Findings and limits, study-wide: Which antigen the expanded peripheral T cells recognized is unknown. Patients who responded partially at 0.1-3.0 mg/kg showed clonal expansion ranking among the lowest.

Note on this clone: The antigen remains unidentified.

The sequencing used CD4+ or CD8+ T cells sorted from blood, collected in a trial of the OX40 agonist ivuxolimab. The genes are TRBV6-5 and TRBJ1-1; possibly TRBD1 for D (5 bases). The TCR comes from an adult with an advanced solid tumor such as melanoma, head and neck, liver or kidney cancer. CDR3 amino acids: CASRRGKNTEAFF. The CDR3 coding sequence is TGTGCCAGCAGGAGGGGTAAGAACACTGAAGCTTTCTTT.